Sequencing of this TCR beta chain was carried out in a study of radiation and T cells in renal cell carcinoma. The overall study: Nephrectomy followed 15 Gy stereotactic body radiation by 4 weeks. General study findings and limits: From baseline, blood top tumor clonotypes peaked at 2 weeks post-radiation.

Profiled with immunoSEQ multiplex PCR; TCRdb holds only in-frame clones, not every one. The data contain around 94,000 clones, approximately 86% of them singletons. Details on this clone: As yet, its antigen is unknown.

Time point here: baseline pretreatment blood. Noted treatment: 15 Gy SBRT to primary tumor, nephrectomy 4 weeks later. Blood was sampled at baseline, 2 weeks and 4 weeks after SBRT. The patient's renal cell carcinoma had clear cell pathology. The input for sequencing was blood, taken from a patient whose treatment included radiotherapy and nephrectomy. The sequence derives from a man aged 50 or older with renal cell carcinoma.

Here the CDR3 DNA reads TGTGCCAGCAGCCGGGACTACAGCTACGAGCAGTACTTC. This gives the protein CASSRDYSYEQYF. The chain combines TRBV7-2 with TRBJ2-7; 7 nucleotides line up with TRBD2. The V and J ends lost 5 bases and 3 bases, in that order; junction bases with no gene match: 4. The germline V gene encodes CDR1 SGHTA and CDR2 FQGNSA. The CDR3 has 13 amino acids.